This TCR beta chain was identified during a study of cytomegalovirus exposure and HLA in healthy donors. This CDR3 is built from 13 residues. Germline CDR1 reads SGHVS; CDR2 reads FNYEAQ. V dropped 2 bases and J dropped 4 bases, with 8 bases sitting between them. This clone was recorded a few times. PCR used 60 Vbeta primers and 13 Jbeta primers. Method: immunoSEQ multiplex PCR; TCRdb's copy keeps in-frame clones and lacks some. Of about 100,000 clones in the sample, around 10% were seen once. The chain combines TRBV7-6 with TRBJ2-5; D gene uncertain. This TCR came from a man aged 35 to 55 in good health and CMV-seropositive. Sequencing was carried out using PBMCs. The CDR3 region is CASSLSAAETQYF. The DNA of the CDR3 is TGTGCCAGCAGCTTATCGGCGGCAGAGACCCAGTACTTC.